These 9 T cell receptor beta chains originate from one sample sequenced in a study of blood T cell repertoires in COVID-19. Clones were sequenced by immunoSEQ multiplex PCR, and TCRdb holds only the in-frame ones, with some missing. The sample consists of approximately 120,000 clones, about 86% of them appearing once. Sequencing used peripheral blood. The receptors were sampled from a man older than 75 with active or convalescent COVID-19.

CDR3 loop: CASSLSVAGTEAFF. The CDR3 nucleotides read TGCGCCAGCAGCTTGTCCGTGGCAGGCACTGAAGCTTTCTTT. This sequence joins TRBV5-1 and TRBJ1-1; no clear D. Germline CDR1 reads SGHRS; CDR2 reads YFSETQ. Trimming cost V 1 base and J 4 bases, with 11 bases left between them. The CDR3 consists of 14 residues. Using reference TRBV5-1 and TRBJ1-1 for the parts outside the CDR3, the full variable domain is KAGVTQTPRYLIKTRGQQVTLSCSPISGHRSVSWYQQTPGQGLQFLFEYFSETQRNKGNFPGRFSGRQFSNSRSEMNVSTLELGDSALYLCASSLSVAGTEAFFGQGTRLTVV.

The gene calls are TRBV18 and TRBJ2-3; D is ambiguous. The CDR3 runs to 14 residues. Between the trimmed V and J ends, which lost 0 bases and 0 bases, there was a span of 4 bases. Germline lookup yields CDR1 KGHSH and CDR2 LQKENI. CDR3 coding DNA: TGTGCCAGCTCACCACCCCCTAGCACAGATACGCAGTATTTT. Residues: CASSPPPSTDTQYF.

The CDR3 here is CASSLVGQDEQYF. CDR3 coding DNA: TGCGCCAGCAGCTTGGTTGGCCAAGATGAGCAGTACTTC. V and J are TRBV5-1 and TRBJ2-7; D remains ambiguous. CDR3 length: 13 amino acids. Germline lookup yields CDR1 SGHRS and CDR2 YFSETQ. The V and J ends lost 0 bases and 7 bases respectively, with 11 bases between them.

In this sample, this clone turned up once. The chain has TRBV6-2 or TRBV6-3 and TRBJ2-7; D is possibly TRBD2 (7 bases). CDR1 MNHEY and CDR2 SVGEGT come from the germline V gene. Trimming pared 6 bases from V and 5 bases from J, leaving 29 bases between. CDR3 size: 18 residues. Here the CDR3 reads CASRPILASRGASDEQYF. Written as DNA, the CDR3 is TGTGCCAGCAGGCCTATTCTAGCGAGCCGGGGGGCCAGCGACGAGCAGTACTTC.

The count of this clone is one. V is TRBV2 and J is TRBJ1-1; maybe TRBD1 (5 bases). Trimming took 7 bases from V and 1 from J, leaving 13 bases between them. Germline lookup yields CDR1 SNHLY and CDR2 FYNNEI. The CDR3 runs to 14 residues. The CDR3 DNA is TGTGCCAGCACTGTACTGGGGGGGAACACTGAAGCTTTCTTT. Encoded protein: CASTVLGGNTEAFF.

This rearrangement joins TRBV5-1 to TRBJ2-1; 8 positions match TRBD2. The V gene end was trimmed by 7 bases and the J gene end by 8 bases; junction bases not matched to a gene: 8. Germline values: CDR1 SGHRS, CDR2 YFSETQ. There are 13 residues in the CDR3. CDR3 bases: TGCGCCAGCGGGCGGGGGGTCAAGGATGAGCAGTTCTTC. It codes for CASGRGVKDEQFF.

CDR3 loop: CASSFTRNTIYF. The CDR3 nucleotides read TGTGCCAGCAGTTTCACTCGAAACACCATATATTTT. The chain links TRBV7-9 to TRBJ1-3, with D unclear. The CDR3 is made up of 12 amino acids. The germline gives CDR1 SEHNR, CDR2 FQNEAQ (reference sequence). The V gene lost 6 bases and the J gene lost 5 bases, with 8 bases spanning the gap. Using reference TRBV7-9 and TRBJ1-3 for the parts outside the CDR3, the full variable domain is DTGVSQNPRHKITKRGQNVTFRCDPISEHNRLYWYRQTLGQGPEFLTYFQNEAQLEKSRLLSDRFSAERPKGSFSTLEIQRTEQGDSAMYLCASSFTRNTIYFGEGSWLTVV.

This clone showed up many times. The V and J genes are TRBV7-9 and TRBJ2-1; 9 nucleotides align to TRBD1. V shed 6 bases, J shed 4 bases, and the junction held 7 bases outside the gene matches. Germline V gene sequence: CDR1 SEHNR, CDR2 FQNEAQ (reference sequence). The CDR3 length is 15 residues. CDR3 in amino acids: CASSWDRDAYNEQFF. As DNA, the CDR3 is TGTGCCAGCAGTTGGGACAGGGATGCTTACAATGAGCAGTTCTTC.

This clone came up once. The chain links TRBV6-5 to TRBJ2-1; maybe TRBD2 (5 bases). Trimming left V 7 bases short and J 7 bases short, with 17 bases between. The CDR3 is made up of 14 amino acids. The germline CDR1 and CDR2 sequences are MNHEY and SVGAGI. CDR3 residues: CASTRTFGGNEQFF. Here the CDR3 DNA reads TGTGCCAGCACCAGGACTTTCGGCGGGAATGAGCAGTTCTTC.